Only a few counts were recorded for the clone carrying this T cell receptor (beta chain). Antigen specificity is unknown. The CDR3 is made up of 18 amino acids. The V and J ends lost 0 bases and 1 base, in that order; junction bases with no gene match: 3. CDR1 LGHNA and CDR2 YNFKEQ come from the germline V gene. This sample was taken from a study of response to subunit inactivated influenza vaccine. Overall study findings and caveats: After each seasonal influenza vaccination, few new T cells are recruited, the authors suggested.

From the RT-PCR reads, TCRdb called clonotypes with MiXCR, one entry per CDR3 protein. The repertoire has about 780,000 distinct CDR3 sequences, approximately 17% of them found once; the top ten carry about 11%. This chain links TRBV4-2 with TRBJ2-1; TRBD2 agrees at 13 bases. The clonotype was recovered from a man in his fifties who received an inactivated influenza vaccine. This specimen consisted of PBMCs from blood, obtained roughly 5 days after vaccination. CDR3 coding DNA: TGTGCCAGCAGCCAAGATTCGGGACTAGCGGGATCCTACAATGAGCAGTTCTTC. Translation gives CASSQDSGLAGSYNEQFF.